One and the same sample provided the 16 T cell receptor beta chains below, sequenced in a study of CD8 T cells in Susac syndrome. An amount of RNA that ranged from about 0.45 to 1 ug was reverse transcribed with random hexamers. TCRdb re-derived calls from the immunoSEQ multiplex PCR reads in MiXCR, one entry per CDR3 protein. The sample holds 75,000 to 100,000 distinct CDR3 sequences, 95% seen once. The sequencing input was CD8+ T cells from PBMCs. These receptors originate from a human donor with Susac syndrome.

This sequence joins TRBV7-3 and TRBJ2-7, with 7 nucleotides matching TRBD1. J gave up 2 bases and V 1 base, and 8 bases lay outside the gene matches. The CDR3 is 16 residues long. The germline V gene has CDR1 SGHTA and CDR2 FQGTGA. The CDR3 coding sequence is TGTGCCAGCAGCTTAATAAGTGGGGACAGCACCTACGAGCAGTACTTC. This gives the protein CASSLISGDSTYEQYF.

The chain has TRBV13 and TRBJ2-7; 7 bases agree with TRBD2. Germline V gives CDR1 PRHDT, CDR2 FYEKMQ (reference sequence). The V segment lost 5 bases and the J segment 0 bases; nucleotides outside the gene matches: 7. The CDR3 runs to 15 residues. CDR3 nucleotide sequence: TGTGCCAGCAGCGGGAGGGGTCAGAGCTCCTACGAGCAGTACTTC. Protein: CASSGRGQSSYEQYF.

This chain connects TRBV20-1 to TRBJ1-1; D is ambiguous. The germline gives CDR1 DFQATT, CDR2 SNEGSKA (reference sequence). The V and J ends lost 1 base and 0 bases respectively, with 6 bases between them. The CDR3 spans 13 residues. CDR3 protein: CSARVPMNTEAFF. The CDR3 DNA reads TGCAGTGCTAGAGTTCCGATGAACACTGAAGCTTTCTTT.

The V call is TRBV7-9, the J call TRBJ2-3; D uncertain. CDR3 length: 15 amino acids. Germline lookup yields CDR1 SEHNR and CDR2 FQNEAQ (reference sequence). The V and J ends lost 5 bases and 0 bases respectively, with 12 bases between them. The CDR3, as DNA: TGTGCCAGCAGCCAGGTGGCGCCTAGCACAGATACGCAGTATTTT. This sequence encodes CASSQVAPSTDTQYF. Supplemented by reference TRBV7-9 and TRBJ2-3, the full variable domain reads DTGVSQNPRHKITKRGQNVTFRCDPISEHNRLYWYRQTLGQGPEFLTYFQNEAQLEKSRLLSDRFSAERPKGSFSTLEIQRTEQGDSAMYLCASSQVAPSTDTQYFGPGTRLTVL.

V gene TRBV5-8 combines with J gene TRBJ2-1; possibly TRBD1 for D (6 bases). The germline V gene encodes CDR1 SGHTS and CDR2 YDEGEE. V lost 4 bases, J lost 0 bases, and 11 bases lay in between. The CDR3 runs 15 residues. CDR3 nucleotide sequence: TGTGCCAGCAGCCCCGGACAGCGCTCCTACAATGAGCAGTTCTTC. It is translated as CASSPGQRSYNEQFF.

V gene TRBV29-1 combines with J gene TRBJ2-1; the match to TRBD2 covers 11 bases. Trimming cost V 8 bases and J 4 bases; bases outside gene matches: 4. The CDR3 runs to 13 residues. Germline-derived CDR1 and CDR2 are SQVTM and ANQGSEA. The CDR3 spells CSIGTSGYNEQFF. CDR3 nucleotide sequence: TGCAGCATCGGGACTAGCGGATACAATGAGCAGTTCTTC.

This clonotype was detected a few times. The chain uses TRBV5-6 and TRBJ2-7, with D possibly TRBD2 on 6 matching bases. Trimming stripped 3 bases from V and 6 bases from J, with 10 bases between. The CDR3 length is 12 residues. Germline V CDR1 and CDR2: SGHDT, YYEEEE. The CDR3: CASSSTSSEQYF. The CDR3 region has the DNA TGTGCCAGCAGCTCGACTAGTTCCGAGCAGTACTTC.

This chain connects TRBV29-1 to TRBJ1-2; possible D gene TRBD1, 6 bases. V was trimmed by 5 bases and J by 8 bases, leaving 15 bases between them. CDR1 is SQVTM and CDR2 is ANQGSEA in the germline V gene. This CDR3 is built from 12 residues. CDR3 sequence (DNA): TGCAGCGTTACCGCAGGGGCAGGGGGCTACACCTTC. Protein sequence: CSVTAGAGGYTF.

The chain employs TRBV12-3 or TRBV12-4 and TRBJ2-2, with a weak D call TRBD2 (7 bases). V was pared by 3 bases and J by 6 bases, with 14 bases between. This CDR3 spans 15 amino acids. As DNA, the CDR3 is TGTGCCAGCAGTTTGAGGGGGAGGGCCGCCGGGGAGCTGTTTTTT. Translated: CASSLRGRAAGELFF.

Only a few counts were recorded for this clonotype. The chain joins TRBV28 to TRBJ2-1; 7 bases map to TRBD2. Trimming removed 3 bases from V and 2 bases from J; junction bases left unmatched: 1. There are 14 residues in the CDR3. Germline V CDR1 and CDR2: MDHEN, SYDVKM. CDR3 nucleotide sequence: TGTGCCAGCAGTTTGGGGGGGGCCTACAATGAGCAGTTCTTC. It is translated as CASSLGGAYNEQFF.

The genes are TRBV25-1 and TRBJ2-6; no definite D call. The CDR3 has 17 residues. Germline assignment: CDR1 MGHDK and CDR2 SYGVNS. The V end was cut by 4 bases, the J end by 0 bases, with 13 bases between. The CDR3 is CASSAPAEPSGANVLTF. In nucleotides, the CDR3 is TGTGCCAGCAGTGCACCCGCAGAACCCTCTGGGGCCAACGTCCTGACTTTC.

This rearrangement joins TRBV9 to TRBJ2-4; no firm D call. Trimming stripped 6 bases from V and 4 bases from J, with 14 bases between. Germline lookup yields CDR1 SGDLS and CDR2 YYNGEE. The CDR3 covers 14 residues. The CDR3 reads CASKAPELKNIQYF. CDR3 sequence (DNA): TGTGCCAGCAAGGCCCCCGAATTGAAAAACATTCAGTACTTC.

This chain links TRBV6-5 with TRBJ2-3; D unresolved. Germline CDR1 and CDR2: MNHEY and SVGAGI. The CDR3 loop spans 13 amino acids. The V end lost 2 bases, the J end lost 3 bases, and 6 bases lay between the germline ends. This chain's CDR3 is CASSYGSTDTQYF. CDR3 DNA: TGTGCCAGCAGTTACGGCTCTACAGATACGCAGTATTTT.

V gene TRBV20-1 combines with J gene TRBJ2-1; 9 bases are shared with TRBD1. The J segment lost 2 bases and the V segment lost 0 bases, leaving 5 bases of the junction unmatched. This CDR3 is 16 amino acids long. CDR1 is DFQATT, CDR2 SNEGSKA, per germline (reference sequence). DNA for the CDR3: TGCAGTGCTAGAGAACGGGACAGGGTTCCCTACAATGAGCAGTTCTTC. This gives the protein CSARERDRVPYNEQFF.

This chain links TRBV5-6 with TRBJ2-7, with D hard to call. The V end lost 4 bases, the J end lost 7 bases, and 15 bases lay between the germline ends. CDR1 is SGHDT, CDR2 YYEEEE, per germline. This CDR3 comprises 13 residues. The CDR3, as DNA: TGTGCCAGCAGCCCCACCGCCAGTATTGAGCAGTACTTC. Its translation is CASSPTASIEQYF.

This clonotype was counted a single time. The V call is TRBV7-9, the J call TRBJ2-2, with TRBD1 identical over 8 bases. With V trimmed by 4 bases and J by 1 base, 5 bases remained unmatched. The germline V gene encodes CDR1 SEHNR and CDR2 FQNEAQ (reference sequence). The CDR3 is 16 residues long. Written as DNA, the CDR3 is TGTGCCAGCAGCTCCCAAGACAGGGGGAACACCGGGGAGCTGTTTTTT. It specifies CASSSQDRGNTGELFF.